A selection of T cell receptor beta chains follows, all from one sample in a study of graft-versus-host responses after intestinal transplantation. Data came from immunoSEQ multiplex PCR; TCRdb stores just in-frame clones and leaves some out. The table lists several thousand clones, 25% to 40% of them singletons, with 3% to 3.5% in the top ten. The input for sequencing was alloreactive CD8+ T cells from a mixed lymphocyte reaction culture, taken before transplantation. These TCRs come from a human patient who was an organ donor for intestinal transplantation. CDR3s include the opening cysteine and the closing phenylalanine or tryptophan. The D gene is left open where the match is weak. Some rows mark clone size as missing; the rest say once, few, many or name a class of expanded clone.

size | J | V | D | DNA | CDR3
NA | TRBJ2-5 | TRBV4-1 | NA | TGCGCCAGCAGCCCTCGGACGGAGGGCCCCCAGTACTTC | CASSPRTEGPQYF
NA | TRBJ2-6 | TRBV7-9 | TRBD1 | TGTGCCAGCAGAGCCGTAAGACAGGGTAGCTCTGGGGCCAACGTCCTGACTTTC | CASRAVRQGSSGANVLTF
NA | TRBJ2-1 | TRBV4-1 | TRBD2 | TGCGCCAGCAGCCAAGTACCAGCGGGGGGGCAGGTTGAGCAGTTCTTC | CASSQVPAGGQVEQFF
NA | TRBJ1-2 | TRBV13 | TRBD1 | TGTGCCAGCAGCTTGGACAGGGGGAACTATGGCTACACCTTC | CASSLDRGNYGYTF
NA | TRBJ2-5 | TRBV2 | NA | TGTGCCACCCGTCCGCGGTCGGGGGATCGGGAGACCCAGTACTTC | CATRPRSGDRETQYF
few | TRBJ2-1 | TRBV7-8 | TRBD1 | TGTGCCAGCAGCTTAGCGGATCCCAGGACAGGTTTTTCCTACAATGAGCAGTTCTTC | CASSLADPRTGFSYNEQFF
NA | TRBJ1-2 | TRBV4-1 | NA | TGCGCCAGCAGCCAAGATGCCCAGGCTCCCATATCCCTAATGGAATATGGCTACACCTTC | CASSQDAQAPISLMEYGYTF
few | TRBJ2-7 | TRBV7-8 | NA | TGTGCCAGCAGCTTAACACGCAGCTACGAGCAGTACTTC | CASSLTRSYEQYF
NA | TRBJ2-7 | TRBV27 | NA | TGTGCCAGCAGTTTCGGGACTTTTTCCTACGAGCAGTACTTC | CASSFGTFSYEQYF
few | TRBJ2-1 | TRBV7-9 | TRBD1 | TGTGCCAGCAGCTCGACAGGGGGAGGGAATGAGCAGTTCTTC | CASSSTGGGNEQFF
NA | TRBJ1-5 | TRBV9 | NA | TGTGCCAGCAGCCCCGGGATTTGGAGGCAGCCCCAGCATTTT | CASSPGIWRQPQHF
medium-sized | TRBJ2-7 | TRBV27 | TRBD1 | TGTGCCACGCGCCCAGGGGGCAGCTACGAGCAGTACTTC | CATRPGGSYEQYF
NA | TRBJ2-7 | TRBV5-4 | TRBD2 | TGTGCCAGCAGCCAATTCGCCGGGACTAGGTCCTACGAGCAGTACTTC | CASSQFAGTRSYEQYF
few | TRBJ1-5 | TRBV6-1 | TRBD1 | TGTGCCAGCAGGGAACAGGGGGGCGGCAATCAGCCCCAGCATTTT | CASREQGGGNQPQHF
NA | TRBJ2-7 | TRBV7-2 | NA | TGTGCCAGCAGCCCCTTTGGGGCTGGCTACGAGCAGTACTTC | CASSPFGAGYEQYF
NA | TRBJ2-1 | TRBV27 | TRBD2 | TGTGCCAGCAGTTCGAGGCGGGAGACCAATGAGCAGTTCTTC | CASSSRRETNEQFF
NA | TRBJ1-1 | TRBV7-2 | NA | TGTGCCAGCAGCCGTTTTGGGGGCCGGGACACTGAAGCTTTCTTT | CASSRFGGRDTEAFF
few | TRBJ1-6 | TRBV30 | TRBD1 | TGTGCCTGGACCGGACAGGAATATTCACCCCTCCACTTT | CAWTGQEYSPLHF
medium-sized | TRBJ1-2 | TRBV27 | NA | TGTGCCAGCAGTTCAACTGGGGCCCTCGGGTATGGCTACACCTTC | CASSSTGALGYGYTF
NA | TRBJ2-7 | TRBV5-4 | TRBD2 | TGTGCCAGCAGCGGAGGACTAGGAATTAGGTCCGAGCAGTACTTC | CASSGGLGIRSEQYF
medium-sized | TRBJ2-7 | TRBV13 | TRBD1 | TGTGCCAGCAGCCCAAAGGGACAGGGCTTACCCTACGAGCAGTACTTC | CASSPKGQGLPYEQYF
NA | TRBJ2-3 | TRBV19 | TRBD2 | TGTGCCAGTAGTATCGGCGGGGGGGCAGATACGCAGTATTTT | CASSIGGGADTQYF
medium-sized | TRBJ2-7 | TRBV27 | TRBD1 | TGTGCCAGCAGTTTATCCGGGACAGGGGCCTACGAGCAGTACTTC | CASSLSGTGAYEQYF
once | TRBJ2-1 | TRBV11-2 | TRBD2 | TGTGCCAGCAGCTGGGCGGGGGGGCCATTCAATGAGCAGTTCTTC | CASSWAGGPFNEQFF
few | TRBJ2-1 | TRBV4-3 | NA | TGCGCCAGCAGCCAAGAGTGGGGCAAAGCCTACAATGAGCAGTTCTTC | CASSQEWGKAYNEQFF
medium-sized | TRBJ2-7 | TRBV27 | TRBD1 | TGTGCCAGCAGCTTGACAGGGCCCTACGAGCAGTACTTC | CASSLTGPYEQYF
NA | TRBJ1-4 | TRBV7-2 | NA | TGTGCCAGCAGCCCCGGGGGGGCCGGGAAACTGTTTTTT | CASSPGGAGKLFF
few | TRBJ2-1 | TRBV11-3 | NA | TGTGCCAGCAGCTATAGTGGGGGCCCCTACAATGAGCAGTTCTTC | CASSYSGGPYNEQFF
medium-sized | TRBJ1-3 | TRBV15 | NA | TGTGCCACCAGCAGAGAGGGGGCCTTGGAAGGAAACACCATATATTTT | CATSREGALEGNTIYF
NA | TRBJ2-7 | TRBV6-1 | TRBD2 | TGTGCCAGCAGTGTTGGACTAGAGGCCTACGAGCAGTACTTC | CASSVGLEAYEQYF
medium-sized | TRBJ2-7 | TRBV4-1 | NA | TGCGCCAGCAGCCACAACCTCGGTAGCTCCTACGAGCAGTACTTC | CASSHNLGSSYEQYF
NA | TRBJ2-3 | TRBV6-4 | TRBD1 | TGTGCCAGCAGTCCGGGACAGGGGGCAGATACGCAGTATTTT | CASSPGQGADTQYF
few | TRBJ2-7 | TRBV27 | TRBD1 | TGTGCCAGCAGTTTATCAGGACAGGGCTCCTACGAGCAGTACTTC | CASSLSGQGSYEQYF
few | TRBJ1-4 | TRBV6-1 | NA | TGTGCCAGCACGGCTAATGAAAAACTGTTTTTT | CASTANEKLFF
NA | TRBJ2-7 | TRBV7-2 | TRBD2 | TGTGCCAGCAGCCTCCTAGCGGGAGTTCCCAACGAGCAGTACTTC | CASSLLAGVPNEQYF
few | TRBJ1-5 | TRBV4-1 | TRBD1 | TGCGCCAGCAGCCAACCCGGGACAGGGGTTCAGCCCCAGCATTTT | CASSQPGTGVQPQHF
NA | TRBJ2-1 | TRBV7-3 | TRBD2 | TGTGCCAGCAGCTCTAGCGGGAGGGCAGCCTTCGATGAGCAGTTCTTC | CASSSSGRAAFDEQFF
NA | TRBJ1-2 | TRBV30 | NA | TGTGCCTGGAGTGTAGGGCAGGGTGATGGCTACACCTTC | CAWSVGQGDGYTF
few | TRBJ2-3 | TRBV11-3 | NA | TGTGCCAGCAGCTTGGGACTGGGTATCACAGATACGCAGTATTTT | CASSLGLGITDTQYF
NA | TRBJ2-7 | TRBV6-6 | NA | TGTGCCAGCAGTTTCGCCAGATACGAGCAGTACTTC | CASSFARYEQYF
NA | TRBJ2-3 | TRBV1 | NA | TGCACCAGCAGCCAAGTAGAGGTGAGCGGGGGTGCCATGAATACGCAGTATTTT | CTSSQVEVSGGAMNTQYF
NA | TRBJ2-2 | TRBV7-9 | NA | TGTGCCAGCAGCCCGAGAGTTAGTAACACCGGGGAGCTGTTTTTT | CASSPRVSNTGELFF
few | TRBJ1-5 | TRBV27 | TRBD1 | TGTGCCAGCAGGGTCGGGACAGGGGGCGGGCAGCCCCAGCATTTT | CASRVGTGGGQPQHF
NA | TRBJ2-5 | TRBV29-1 | TRBD2 | TGCAGCGGCGGAGGGGGGGATCTAGCGGGGGCCAAGACCCAGTACTTC | CSGGGGDLAGAKTQYF
NA | TRBJ2-1 | TRBV29-1 | TRBD2 | TGCAGCGTAGGGAGGGAGACCTACAATGAGCAGTTCTTC | CSVGRETYNEQFF
medium-sized | TRBJ2-7 | TRBV4-1 | TRBD2 | TGCGCCAGCAGCCGTAGCCATAGCGGGGGGCAGTACGAGCAGTACTTC | CASSRSHSGGQYEQYF
once | TRBJ2-7 | TRBV27 | NA | TGTGCCAGCAGTTGGGCTAGCGCGCACGAGCAGTACTTC | CASSWASAHEQYF
few | TRBJ2-1 | TRBV27 | NA | TGTGCCAGCAGTTTAATCGCGGGACACAATGAGCAGTTCTTC | CASSLIAGHNEQFF
NA | TRBJ2-3 | TRBV5-4 | NA | TGTGCCAGCAGCTTCGGGACAGATACGCAGTATTTT | CASSFGTDTQYF
NA | TRBJ2-7 | TRBV28 | TRBD2 | TGTGCCAGCAGTACGGGGGGGGAGCAGTACTTC | CASSTGGEQYF
medium-sized | TRBJ2-3 | TRBV2 | TRBD2 | TGTGCCAGCAGGGGGACAGCGGGGGGGCAAGGGCCAGATACGCAGTATTTT | CASRGTAGGQGPDTQYF